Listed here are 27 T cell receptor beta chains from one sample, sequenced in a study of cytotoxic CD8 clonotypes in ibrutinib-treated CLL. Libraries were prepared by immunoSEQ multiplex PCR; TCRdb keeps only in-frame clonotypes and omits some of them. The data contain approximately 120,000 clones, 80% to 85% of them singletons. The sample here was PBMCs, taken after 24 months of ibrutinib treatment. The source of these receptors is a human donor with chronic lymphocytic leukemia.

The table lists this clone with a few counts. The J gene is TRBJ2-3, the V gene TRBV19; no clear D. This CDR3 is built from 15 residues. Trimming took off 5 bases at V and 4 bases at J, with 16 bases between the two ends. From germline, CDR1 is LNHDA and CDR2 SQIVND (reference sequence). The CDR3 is CASSLHHLRPDTQYF. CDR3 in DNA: TGTGCCAGTAGTTTACACCACCTCCGACCAGATACGCAGTATTTT.

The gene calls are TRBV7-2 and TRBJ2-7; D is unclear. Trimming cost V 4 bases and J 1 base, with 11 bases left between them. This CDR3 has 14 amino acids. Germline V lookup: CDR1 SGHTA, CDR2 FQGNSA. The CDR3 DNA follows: TGTGCCAGCAGCTCAGGCGGCAGATCCTACGAGCAGTACTTC. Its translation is CASSSGGRSYEQYF.

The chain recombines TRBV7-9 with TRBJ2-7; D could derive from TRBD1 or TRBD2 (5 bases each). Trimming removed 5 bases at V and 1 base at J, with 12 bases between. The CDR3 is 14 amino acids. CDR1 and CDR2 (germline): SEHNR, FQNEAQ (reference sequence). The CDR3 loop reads CASSGRDASYEQYF. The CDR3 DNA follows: TGTGCCAGCAGCGGCCGGGACGCTTCCTACGAGCAGTACTTC.

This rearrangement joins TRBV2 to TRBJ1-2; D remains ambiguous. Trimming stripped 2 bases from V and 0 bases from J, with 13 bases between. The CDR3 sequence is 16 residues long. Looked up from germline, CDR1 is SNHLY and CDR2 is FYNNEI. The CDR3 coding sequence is TGTGCCAGCAGTGAATTTACAGCATTCACTAACTATGGCTACACCTTC. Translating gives CASSEFTAFTNYGYTF.

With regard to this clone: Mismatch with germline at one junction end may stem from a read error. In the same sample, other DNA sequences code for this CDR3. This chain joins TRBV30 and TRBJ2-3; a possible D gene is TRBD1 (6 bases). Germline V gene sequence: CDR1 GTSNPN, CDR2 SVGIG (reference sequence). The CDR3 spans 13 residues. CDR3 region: CAWKRTGTDTQYF. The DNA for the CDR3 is TGCGCCTGGAAGAGGACAGGCACAGATACGCAGTATTTT. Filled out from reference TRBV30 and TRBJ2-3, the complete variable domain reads SQTIHQWPATLVQPVGSPLSLECTVEGTSNPNLYWYRQAAGRGLQLLFYSVGIGQISSEVPQNLSASRPQDRQFILSSKKLLLSDSGFYLCAWKRTGTDTQYFGPGTRLTVL.

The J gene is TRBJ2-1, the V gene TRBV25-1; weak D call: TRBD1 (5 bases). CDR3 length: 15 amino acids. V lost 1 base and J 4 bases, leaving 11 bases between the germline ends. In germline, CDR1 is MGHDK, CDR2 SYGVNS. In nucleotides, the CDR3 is TGTGCCAGCAGTGAATCGGCAGGGCCGTACAATGAGCAGTTCTTC. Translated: CASSESAGPYNEQFF.

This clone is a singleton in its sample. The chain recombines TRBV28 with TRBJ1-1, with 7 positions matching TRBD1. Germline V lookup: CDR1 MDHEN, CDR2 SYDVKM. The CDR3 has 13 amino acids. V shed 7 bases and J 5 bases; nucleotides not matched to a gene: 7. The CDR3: CASTTGSATEAFF. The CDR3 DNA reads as TGTGCCAGCACGACAGGGTCGGCGACTGAAGCTTTCTTT. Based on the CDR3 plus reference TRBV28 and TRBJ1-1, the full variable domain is DVKVTQSSRYLVKRTGEKVFLECVQDMDHENMFWYRQDPGLGLRLIYFSYDVKMKEKGDIPEGYSVSREKKERFSLILESASTNQTSMYLCASTTGSATEAFFGQGTRLTVV.

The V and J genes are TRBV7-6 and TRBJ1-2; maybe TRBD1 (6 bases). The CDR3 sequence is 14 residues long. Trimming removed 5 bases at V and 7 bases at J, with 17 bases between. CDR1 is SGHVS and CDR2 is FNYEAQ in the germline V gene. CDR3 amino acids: CASSPMGGAGGYTF. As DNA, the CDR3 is TGTGCCAGCAGCCCAATGGGGGGGGCAGGTGGCTACACCTTC.

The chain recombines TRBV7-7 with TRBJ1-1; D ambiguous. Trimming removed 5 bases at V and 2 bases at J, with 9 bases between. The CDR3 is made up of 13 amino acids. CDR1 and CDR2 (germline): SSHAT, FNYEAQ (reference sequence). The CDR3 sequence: CASSKDTNTEAFF. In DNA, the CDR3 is TGTGCCAGCAGCAAAGACACTAACACTGAAGCTTTCTTT.

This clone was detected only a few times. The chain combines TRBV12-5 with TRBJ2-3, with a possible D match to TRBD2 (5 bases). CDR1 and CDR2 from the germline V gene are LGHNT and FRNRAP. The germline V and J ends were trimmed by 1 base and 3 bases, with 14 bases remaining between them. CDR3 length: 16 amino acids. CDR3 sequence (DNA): TGTGCTAGTGGTTTGGGATTGGAGGCGTTGACAGATACGCAGTATTTT. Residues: CASGLGLEALTDTQYF.

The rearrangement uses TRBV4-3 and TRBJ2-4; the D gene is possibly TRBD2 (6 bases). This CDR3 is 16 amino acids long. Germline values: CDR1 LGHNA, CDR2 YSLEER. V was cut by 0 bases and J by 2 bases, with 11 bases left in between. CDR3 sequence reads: CASSQDRGASKNIQYF. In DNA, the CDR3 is TGCGCCAGCAGCCAAGATCGCGGGGCTTCCAAAAACATTCAGTACTTC.

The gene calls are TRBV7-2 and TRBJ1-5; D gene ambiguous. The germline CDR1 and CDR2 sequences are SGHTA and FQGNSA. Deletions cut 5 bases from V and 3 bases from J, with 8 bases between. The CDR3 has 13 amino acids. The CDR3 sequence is CASSTEFNQPQHF. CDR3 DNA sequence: TGTGCCAGCAGCACAGAATTCAATCAGCCCCAGCATTTT. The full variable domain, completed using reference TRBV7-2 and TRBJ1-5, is GAGVSQSPSNKVTEKGKDVELRCDPISGHTALYWYRQSLGQGLEFLIYFQGNSAPDKSGLPSDRFSAERTGGSVSTLTIQRTQQEDSAVYLCASSTEFNQPQHFGDGTRLSIL.

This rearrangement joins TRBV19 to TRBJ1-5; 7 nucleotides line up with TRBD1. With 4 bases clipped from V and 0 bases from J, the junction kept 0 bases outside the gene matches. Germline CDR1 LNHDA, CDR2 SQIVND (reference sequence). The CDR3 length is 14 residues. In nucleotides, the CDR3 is TGTGCCAGTAGTAACAGGGGTAGCAATCAGCCCCAGCATTTT. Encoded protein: CASSNRGSNQPQHF.

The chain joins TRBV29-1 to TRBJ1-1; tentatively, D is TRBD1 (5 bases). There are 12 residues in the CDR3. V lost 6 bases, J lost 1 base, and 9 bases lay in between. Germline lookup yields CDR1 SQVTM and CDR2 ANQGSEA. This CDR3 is CSVSGGNTEAFF. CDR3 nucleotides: TGCAGCGTAAGTGGGGGGAACACTGAAGCTTTCTTT.

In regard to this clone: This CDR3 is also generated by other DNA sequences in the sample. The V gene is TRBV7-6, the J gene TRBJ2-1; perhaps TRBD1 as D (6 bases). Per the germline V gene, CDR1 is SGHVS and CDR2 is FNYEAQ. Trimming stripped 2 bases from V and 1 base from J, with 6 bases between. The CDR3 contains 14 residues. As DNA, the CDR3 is TGTGCCAGCAGCTTACAGGGGTCCTACAATGAGCAGTTCTTC. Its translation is CASSLQGSYNEQFF.

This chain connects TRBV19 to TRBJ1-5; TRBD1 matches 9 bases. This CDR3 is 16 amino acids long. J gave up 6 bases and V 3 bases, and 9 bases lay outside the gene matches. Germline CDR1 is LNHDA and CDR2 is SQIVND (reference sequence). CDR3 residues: CASSMAGQGISQPQHF. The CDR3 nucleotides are TGTGCCAGTAGTATGGCGGGACAGGGTATCAGTCAGCCCCAGCATTTT.

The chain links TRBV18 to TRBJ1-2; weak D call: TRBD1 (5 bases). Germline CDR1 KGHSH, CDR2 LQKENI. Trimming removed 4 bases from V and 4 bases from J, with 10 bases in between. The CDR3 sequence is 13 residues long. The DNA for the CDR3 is TGTGCCAGCTCACAGAGGGACGGCTATGGCTACACCTTC. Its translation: CASSQRDGYGYTF.

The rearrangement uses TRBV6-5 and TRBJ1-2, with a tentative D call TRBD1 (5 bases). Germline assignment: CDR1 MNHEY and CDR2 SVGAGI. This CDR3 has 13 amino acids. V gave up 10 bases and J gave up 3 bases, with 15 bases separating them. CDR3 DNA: TGTGCCACCCAAAGACTAGGGGACTATGGCTACACCTTC. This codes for CATQRLGDYGYTF.

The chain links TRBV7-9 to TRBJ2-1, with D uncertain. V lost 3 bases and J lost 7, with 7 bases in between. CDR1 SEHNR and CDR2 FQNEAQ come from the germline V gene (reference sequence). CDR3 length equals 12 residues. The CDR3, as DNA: TGTGCCAGCAGCTTGAAGGGTAATGAGCAGTTCTTC. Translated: CASSLKGNEQFF.

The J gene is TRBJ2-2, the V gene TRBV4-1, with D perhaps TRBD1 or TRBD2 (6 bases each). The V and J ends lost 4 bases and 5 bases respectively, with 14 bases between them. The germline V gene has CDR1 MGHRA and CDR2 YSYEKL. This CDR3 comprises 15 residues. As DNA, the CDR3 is TGCGCCAGCAGCCGGGGGGCGGGTGAGACCGGGGAGCTGTTTTTT. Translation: CASSRGAGETGELFF.

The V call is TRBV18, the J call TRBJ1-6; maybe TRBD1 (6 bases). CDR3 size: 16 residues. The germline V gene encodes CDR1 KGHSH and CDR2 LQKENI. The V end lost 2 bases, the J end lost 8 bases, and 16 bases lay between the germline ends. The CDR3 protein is CASSPKSGGWDSPLHF. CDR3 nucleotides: TGTGCCAGCTCACCAAAGTCGGGGGGCTGGGATTCACCCCTCCACTTT.

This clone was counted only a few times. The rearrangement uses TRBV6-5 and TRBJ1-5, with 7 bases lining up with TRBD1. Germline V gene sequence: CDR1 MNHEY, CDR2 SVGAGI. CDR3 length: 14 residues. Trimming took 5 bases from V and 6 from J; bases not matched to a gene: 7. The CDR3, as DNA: TGTGCCAGCAGTAACAGGGGATTCAGTCAGCCCCAGCATTTT. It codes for CASSNRGFSQPQHF.

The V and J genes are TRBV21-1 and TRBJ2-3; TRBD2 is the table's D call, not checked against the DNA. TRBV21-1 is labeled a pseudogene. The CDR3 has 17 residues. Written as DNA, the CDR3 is TGTGCCAGCAGCAAAGATTGGCTAGCGGGGGGACCAGATACGCAGTATTTT. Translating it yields CASSKDWLAGGPDTQYF.

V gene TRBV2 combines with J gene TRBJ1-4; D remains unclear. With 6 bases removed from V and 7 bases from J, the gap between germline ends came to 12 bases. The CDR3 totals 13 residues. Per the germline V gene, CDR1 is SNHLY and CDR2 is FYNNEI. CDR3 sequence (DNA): TGTGCCAGCAGCAAAGGACGCGGTGAAAAACTGTTTTTT. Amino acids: CASSKGRGEKLFF.

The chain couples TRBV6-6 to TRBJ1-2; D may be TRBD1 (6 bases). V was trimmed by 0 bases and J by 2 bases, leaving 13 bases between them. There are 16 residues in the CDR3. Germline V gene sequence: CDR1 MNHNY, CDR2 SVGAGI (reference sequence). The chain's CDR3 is CASSYSIQQGNYGYTF. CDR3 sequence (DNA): TGTGCCAGCAGTTACTCGATTCAACAGGGAAACTATGGCTACACCTTC.

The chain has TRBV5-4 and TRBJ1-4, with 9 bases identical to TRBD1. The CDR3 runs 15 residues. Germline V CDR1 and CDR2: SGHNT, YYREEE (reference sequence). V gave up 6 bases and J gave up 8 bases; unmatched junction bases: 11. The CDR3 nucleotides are TGTGCCAGCACCGACCAAAGGGACAGGGCAGAAAAACTGTTTTTT. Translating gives CASTDQRDRAEKLFF.

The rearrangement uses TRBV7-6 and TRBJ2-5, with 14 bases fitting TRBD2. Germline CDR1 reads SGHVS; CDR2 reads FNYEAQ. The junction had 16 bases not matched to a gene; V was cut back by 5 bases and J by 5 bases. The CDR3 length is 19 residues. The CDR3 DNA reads TGTGCCAGCAGCCCGGGACTAGCGGGGGATCTCCAAAAGGTGGAGACCCAGTACTTC. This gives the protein CASSPGLAGDLQKVETQYF.